This T cell receptor beta chain was captured in a study of shared clonotypes between healthy human individuals. About the study: Per donor, three plates held CD4 naive cells, three held CD4 memory, two held CD8 naive and one held CD8 memory.

Sorted-subset replicate PCRs used 200 ng DNA, 30,000 or so T cell genomes. TCRdb keeps only in-frame clones here, not all; method: immunoSEQ multiplex PCR. The data contain hundreds of thousands of clones, about three quarters of them singletons. Trimming left V 4 bases short and J 2 bases short, with 15 bases between. Germline CDR1 is SGHRS and CDR2 is YFSETQ. CDR3 length: 15 residues. The study's findings and limits: The study found about 5% of naive CD4 clonotypes shared across a handful of donors.

Details on this clone: The antigen is not known.

The sequenced material came from memory CD4+ T cells sorted from blood. Regarding subset: CD45RA-negative fraction. The chain uses TRBV5-1 and TRBJ1-2; a possible D gene is TRBD1 (6 bases). The clonotype originates from a woman in her twenties or thirties in good health. The CDR3 sequence is CASSAQTGNNYGYTF. In DNA, the CDR3 is TGCGCCAGCAGCGCACAGACAGGAAACAACTATGGCTACACCTTC.